This TCR beta chain was recovered during a study of cytomegalovirus exposure and HLA in healthy donors. Study-level findings and limits: The TCR clusters that emerged in the first cohort tended, a later analysis found, to co-occur in the approximately 110 validation repertoires. Researchers catalogued some 160 TCR beta chains as cytomegalovirus-associated. Rare TCR sequences predominated, though certain public TCRs were found in many donors.

The CDR3 contains 15 residues. Trimming removed 1 base at V and 2 bases at J, with 11 bases between. Germline V gene sequence: CDR1 MNHEY, CDR2 SVGAGI. Assay used: immunoSEQ multiplex PCR; TCRdb lists only in-frame clones, some missing. The sample shows 55,000 to 80,000 clones, roughly 95% of them seen only once. The donors were part of the roughly 130-subject validation cohort, which stood apart from the approximately 700-subject first cohort. This clone was observed a handful of times. Its antigen is still unknown. The chain joins TRBV6-5 to TRBJ1-2; a possible D gene is TRBD1 (6 bases). Sequencing used PBMCs. This receptor was identified in a man between 18 and 29 years old in good health and CMV-seronegative. CDR3 sequence reads: CASSYLRTANYGYTF. In DNA form, the CDR3 reads TGTGCCAGCAGTTACTTACGGACAGCGAACTATGGCTACACCTTC.